This TCR beta chain is from a study of cytomegalovirus exposure and HLA in healthy donors. The CDR3 is 13 amino acids. CDR1 is SNHLY, CDR2 FYNNEI, per germline. Trimming took 6 bases from V and 2 from J; bases not matched to a gene: 2. In the PCR, 60 Vbeta and 13 Jbeta primers were used. This table comes from immunoSEQ multiplex PCR, and its TCRdb copy is limited to in-frame clones, with some not included. Here the sample spans about 150,000 clones, approximately 63% being singletons. The sequencing sample was made of PBMCs. The receptor's source is a woman in her sixties in good health and CMV-seropositive. The chain links TRBV2 to TRBJ2-7, with TRBD1 matching over 9 bases. CDR3 amino acids: CASRGTGTYEQYF. The DNA for the CDR3 is TGTGCCAGCAGGGGGACAGGGACCTACGAGCAGTACTTC.